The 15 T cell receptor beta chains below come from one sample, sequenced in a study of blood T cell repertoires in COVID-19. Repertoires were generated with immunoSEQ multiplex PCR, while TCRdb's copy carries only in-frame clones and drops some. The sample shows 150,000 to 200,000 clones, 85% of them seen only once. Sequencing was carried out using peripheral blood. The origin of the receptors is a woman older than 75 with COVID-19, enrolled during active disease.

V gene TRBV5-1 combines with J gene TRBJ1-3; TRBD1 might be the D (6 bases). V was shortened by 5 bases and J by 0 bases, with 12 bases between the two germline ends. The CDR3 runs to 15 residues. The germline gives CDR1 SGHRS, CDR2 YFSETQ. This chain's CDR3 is CASRPQGVSGNTIYF. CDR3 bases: TGCGCCAGCAGACCACAGGGAGTCTCTGGAAACACCATATATTTT.

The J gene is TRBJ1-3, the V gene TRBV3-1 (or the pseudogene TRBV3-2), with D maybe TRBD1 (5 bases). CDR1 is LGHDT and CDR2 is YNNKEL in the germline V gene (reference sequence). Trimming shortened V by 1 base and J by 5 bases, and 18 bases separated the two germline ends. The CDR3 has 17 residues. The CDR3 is CASSQVEVGRARNTIYF. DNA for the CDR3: TGTGCCAGCAGCCAAGTCGAGGTCGGCAGGGCAAGAAACACCATATATTTT.

CDR3 amino acids: CASSFGSRVNEKLFF. CDR3 DNA: TGCGCCAGCAGCTTTGGGTCCAGGGTGAATGAAAAACTGTTTTTT. V is TRBV5-1 and J is TRBJ1-4, with a weak D call TRBD1 (5 bases). The germline V gene has CDR1 SGHRS and CDR2 YFSETQ. Trimming removed 2 bases at V and 5 bases at J, with 13 bases between. The CDR3 length is 15 residues.

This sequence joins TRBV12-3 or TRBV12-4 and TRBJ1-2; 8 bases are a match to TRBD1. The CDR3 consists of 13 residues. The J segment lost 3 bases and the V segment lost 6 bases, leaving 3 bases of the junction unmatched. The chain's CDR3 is CASRGTGHYGYTF. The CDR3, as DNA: TGTGCCAGCAGGGGGACAGGCCACTATGGCTACACCTTC.

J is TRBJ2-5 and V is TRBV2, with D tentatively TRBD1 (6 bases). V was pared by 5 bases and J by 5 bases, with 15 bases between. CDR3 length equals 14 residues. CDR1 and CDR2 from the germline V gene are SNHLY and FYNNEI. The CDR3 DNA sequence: TGTGCCAGCAGTAGGATTAGCACAGGGGAGACCCAGTACTTC. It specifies CASSRISTGETQYF. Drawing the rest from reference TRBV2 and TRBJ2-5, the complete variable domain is EPEVTQTPSHQVTQMGQEVILRCVPISNHLYFYWYRQILGQKVEFLVSFYNNEISEKSEIFDDQFSVERPDGSNFTLKIRSTKLEDSAMYFCASSRISTGETQYFGPGTRLLVL.

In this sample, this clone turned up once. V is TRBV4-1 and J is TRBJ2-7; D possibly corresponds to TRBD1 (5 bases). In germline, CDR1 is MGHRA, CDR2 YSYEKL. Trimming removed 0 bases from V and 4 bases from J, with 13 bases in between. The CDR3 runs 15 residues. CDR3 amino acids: CASSQETAPFYEQYF. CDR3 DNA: TGCGCCAGCAGCCAAGAGACAGCTCCTTTTTACGAGCAGTACTTC.

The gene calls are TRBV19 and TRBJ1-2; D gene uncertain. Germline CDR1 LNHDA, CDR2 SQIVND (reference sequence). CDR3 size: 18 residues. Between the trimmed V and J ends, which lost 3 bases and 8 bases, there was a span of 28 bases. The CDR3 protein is CASSILTSIKTETAGYTF. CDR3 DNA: TGTGCCAGTAGTATTCTTACCTCCATAAAAACAGAAACGGCGGGCTACACCTTC.

The CDR3 here is CASSDFPQANYGYTF. Written as DNA, the CDR3 is TGTGCCAGCAGTGATTTCCCCCAGGCTAACTATGGCTACACCTTC. This sequence joins TRBV6-1 and TRBJ1-2; unclear D gene. Trimming pared 3 bases from V and 0 bases from J, leaving 11 bases between. The CDR3 runs to 15 residues. The germline gives CDR1 MNHNS, CDR2 SASEGT.

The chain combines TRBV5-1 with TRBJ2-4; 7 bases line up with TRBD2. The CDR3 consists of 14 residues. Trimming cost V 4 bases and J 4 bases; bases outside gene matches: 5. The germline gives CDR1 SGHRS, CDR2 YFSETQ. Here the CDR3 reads CASSPGTTKNIQYF. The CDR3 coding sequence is TGCGCCAGCAGCCCTGGGACTACTAAAAACATTCAGTACTTC.

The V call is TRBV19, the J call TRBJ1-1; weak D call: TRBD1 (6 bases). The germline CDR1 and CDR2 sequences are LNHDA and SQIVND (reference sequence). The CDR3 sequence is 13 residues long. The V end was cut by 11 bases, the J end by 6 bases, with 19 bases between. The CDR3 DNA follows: TGTGCCTCCCTCTCAGGGGCGAGCGCTGAAGCTTTCTTT. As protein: CASLSGASAEAFF. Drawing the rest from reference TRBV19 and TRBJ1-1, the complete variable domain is DGGITQSPKYLFRKEGQNVTLSCEQNLNHDAMYWYRQDPGQGLRLIYYSQIVNDFQKGDIAEGYSVSREKKESFPLTVTSAQKNPTAFYLCASLSGASAEAFFGQGTRLTVV.

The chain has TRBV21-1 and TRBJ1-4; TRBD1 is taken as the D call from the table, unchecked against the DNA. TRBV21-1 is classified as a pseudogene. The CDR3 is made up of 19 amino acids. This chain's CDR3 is CASSNSRGQGGLSDEKLFF. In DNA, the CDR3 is TGTGCCAGCAGCAATTCCAGGGGGCAGGGGGGCTTATCGGATGAAAAACTGTTTTTT.

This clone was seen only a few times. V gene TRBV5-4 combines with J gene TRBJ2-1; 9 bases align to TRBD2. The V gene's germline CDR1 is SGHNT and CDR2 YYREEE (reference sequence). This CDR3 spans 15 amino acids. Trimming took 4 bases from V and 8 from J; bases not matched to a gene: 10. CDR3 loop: CASSRRLAEGDEQFF. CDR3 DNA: TGTGCCAGCAGCCGCCGACTAGCGGAGGGCGATGAGCAGTTCTTC.

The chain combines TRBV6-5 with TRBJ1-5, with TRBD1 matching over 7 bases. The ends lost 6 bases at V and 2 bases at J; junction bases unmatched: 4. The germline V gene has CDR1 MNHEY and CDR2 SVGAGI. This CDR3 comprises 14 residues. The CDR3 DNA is TGTGCCAGCAGCTCAGGACAGGGCAATCAGCCCCAGCATTTT. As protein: CASSSGQGNQPQHF.

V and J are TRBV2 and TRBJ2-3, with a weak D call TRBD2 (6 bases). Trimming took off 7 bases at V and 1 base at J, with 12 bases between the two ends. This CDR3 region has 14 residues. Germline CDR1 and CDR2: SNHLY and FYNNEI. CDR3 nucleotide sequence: TGTGCCAGCAAGGAGGGTTTCGGCACAGATACGCAGTATTTT. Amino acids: CASKEGFGTDTQYF.

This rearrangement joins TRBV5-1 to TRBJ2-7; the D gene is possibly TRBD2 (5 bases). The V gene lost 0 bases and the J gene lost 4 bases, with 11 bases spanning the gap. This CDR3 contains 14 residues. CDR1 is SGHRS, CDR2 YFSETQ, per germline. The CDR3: CASSLGSGYYEQYF. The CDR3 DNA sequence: TGCGCCAGCAGCTTGGGTTCGGGGTATTACGAGCAGTACTTC.